Described below is a single TCR beta chain sequence and its context. Per the original data handling: For nucleated cells, counts were estimated from reference gene primer amplification. Data came from immunoSEQ multiplex PCR; TCRdb stores just in-frame clones and leaves some out. V and J calls plus clone size are reproduced from that table; the DNA served to infer D and trimming. In the table there are fewer than 300,000 clones, roughly 88% of which are singletons. The sample is drawn from a study of blood T cell repertoires in COVID-19. Overall study: Whether acute or convalescent, the COVID-19 samples came from the United States, Italy and Spain. In each case, the material was cDNA or gDNA derived from T cells, B-cell-depleted T cells, or PBMCs.

Germline CDR1 SEHNR, CDR2 FQNEAQ (reference sequence). There are 14 residues in the CDR3. The V segment lost 8 bases and the J segment 4 bases; nucleotides outside the gene matches: 10. The sequence derives from a man between 18 and 29 years old with active or convalescent COVID-19. V usage is TRBV7-9 and J usage is TRBJ1-2; 7 nucleotides match TRBD1. Sample: peripheral blood. The chain's CDR3 is CASSATGPLYGYTF. CDR3 nucleotide sequence: TGTGCCAGCTCCGCGACAGGGCCCCTCTATGGCTACACCTTC.